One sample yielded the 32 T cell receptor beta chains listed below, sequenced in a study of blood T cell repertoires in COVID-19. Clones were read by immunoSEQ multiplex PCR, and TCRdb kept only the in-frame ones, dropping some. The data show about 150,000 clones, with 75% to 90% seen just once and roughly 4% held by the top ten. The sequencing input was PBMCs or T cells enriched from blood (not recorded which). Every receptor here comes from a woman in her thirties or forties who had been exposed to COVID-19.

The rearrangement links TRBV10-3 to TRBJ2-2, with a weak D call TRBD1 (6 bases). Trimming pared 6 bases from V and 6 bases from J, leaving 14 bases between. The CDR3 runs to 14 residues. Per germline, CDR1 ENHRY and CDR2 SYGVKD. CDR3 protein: CAISRTDESGELFF. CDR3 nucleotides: TGTGCCATCAGCAGGACAGACGAGTCCGGGGAGCTGTTTTTT.

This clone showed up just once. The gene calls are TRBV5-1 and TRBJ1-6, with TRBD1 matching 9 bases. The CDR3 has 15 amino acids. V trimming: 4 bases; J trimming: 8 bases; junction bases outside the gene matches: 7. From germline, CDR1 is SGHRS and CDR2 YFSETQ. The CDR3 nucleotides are TGCGCCAGCAGCGGGACAGGGCGATCGCATTCACCCCTCCACTTT. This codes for CASSGTGRSHSPLHF. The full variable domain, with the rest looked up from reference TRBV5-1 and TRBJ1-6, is KAGVTQTPRYLIKTRGQQVTLSCSPISGHRSVSWYQQTPGQGLQFLFEYFSETQRNKGNFPGRFSGRQFSNSRSEMNVSTLELGDSALYLCASSGTGRSHSPLHFGNGTRLTVT.

The CDR3 protein is CASSQDNAAGAQGDTQYF. In nucleotides, the CDR3 is TGTGCCAGCAGCCAAGACAACGCAGCGGGGGCCCAGGGTGATACGCAGTATTTT. The chain uses TRBV14 and TRBJ2-3; the match to TRBD2 covers 8 bases. CDR3 length: 18 amino acids. The junction had 14 bases not matched to a gene; V was cut back by 0 bases and J by 6 bases. Germline CDR1 and CDR2: SGHDN and FVKESK.

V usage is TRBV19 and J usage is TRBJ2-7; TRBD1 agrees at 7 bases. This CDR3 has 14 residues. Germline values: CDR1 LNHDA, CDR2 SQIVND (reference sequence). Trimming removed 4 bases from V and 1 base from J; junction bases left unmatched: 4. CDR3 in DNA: TGTGCCAGTAGTAACAGGGGAAGATCCTACGAGCAGTACTTC. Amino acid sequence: CASSNRGRSYEQYF.

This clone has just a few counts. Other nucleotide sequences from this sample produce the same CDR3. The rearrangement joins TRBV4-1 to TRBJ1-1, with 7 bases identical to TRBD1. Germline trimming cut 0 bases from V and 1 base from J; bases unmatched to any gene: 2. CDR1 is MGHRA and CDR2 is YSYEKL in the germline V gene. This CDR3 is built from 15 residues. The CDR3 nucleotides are TGCGCCAGCAGCCAAGAGGGGACAGCGAACACTGAAGCTTTCTTT. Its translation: CASSQEGTANTEAFF.

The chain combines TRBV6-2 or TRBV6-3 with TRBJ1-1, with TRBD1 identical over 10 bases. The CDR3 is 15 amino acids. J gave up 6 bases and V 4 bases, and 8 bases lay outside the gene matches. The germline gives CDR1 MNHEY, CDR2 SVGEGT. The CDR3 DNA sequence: TGTGCCAGCAGTTCCGCCGGGACAGGGGAGTCTGAAGCTTTCTTT. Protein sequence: CASSSAGTGESEAFF.

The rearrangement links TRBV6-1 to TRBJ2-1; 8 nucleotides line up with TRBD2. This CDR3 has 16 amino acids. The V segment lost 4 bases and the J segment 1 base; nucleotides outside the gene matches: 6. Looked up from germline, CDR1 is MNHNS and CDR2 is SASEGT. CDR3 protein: CASSVSSGRSYNEQFF. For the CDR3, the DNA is TGTGCCAGCAGTGTGTCTAGCGGGCGATCCTACAATGAGCAGTTCTTC.

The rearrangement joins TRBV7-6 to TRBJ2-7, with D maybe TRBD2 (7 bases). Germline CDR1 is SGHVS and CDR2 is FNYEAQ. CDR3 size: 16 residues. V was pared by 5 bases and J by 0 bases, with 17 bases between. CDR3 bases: TGTGCCAGCAGCAATAGTCGGGGGGCAAGCTCCTACGAGCAGTACTTC. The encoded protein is CASSNSRGASSYEQYF.

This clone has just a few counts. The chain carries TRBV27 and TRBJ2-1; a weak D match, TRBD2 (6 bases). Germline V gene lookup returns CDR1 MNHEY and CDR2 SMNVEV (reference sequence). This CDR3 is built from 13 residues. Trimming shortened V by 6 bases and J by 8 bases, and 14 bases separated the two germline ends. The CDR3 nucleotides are TGTGCCAGCAGCTCCGGGAGTTATGATGAGCAGTTCTTC. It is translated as CASSSGSYDEQFF.

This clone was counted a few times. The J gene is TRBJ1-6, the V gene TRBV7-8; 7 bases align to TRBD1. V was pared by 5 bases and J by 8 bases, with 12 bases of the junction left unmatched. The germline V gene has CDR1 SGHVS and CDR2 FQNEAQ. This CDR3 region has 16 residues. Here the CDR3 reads CASSQTGQVSDSPLHF. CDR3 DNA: TGTGCCAGCAGCCAAACCGGACAGGTTTCAGATTCACCCCTCCACTTT.

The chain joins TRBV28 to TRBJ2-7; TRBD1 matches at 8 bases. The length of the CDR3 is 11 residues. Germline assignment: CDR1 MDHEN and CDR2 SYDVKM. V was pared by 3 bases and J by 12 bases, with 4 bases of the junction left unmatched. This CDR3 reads CASSLEGQGYF. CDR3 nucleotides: TGTGCCAGCAGTTTGGAAGGACAGGGGTACTTC.

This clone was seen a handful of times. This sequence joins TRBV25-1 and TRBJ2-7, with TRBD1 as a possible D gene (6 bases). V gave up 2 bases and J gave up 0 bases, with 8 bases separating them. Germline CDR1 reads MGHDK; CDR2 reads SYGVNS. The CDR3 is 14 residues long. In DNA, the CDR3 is TGTGCCAGCAGTGAACAGGGGTCCTCCTACGAGCAGTACTTC. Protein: CASSEQGSSYEQYF.

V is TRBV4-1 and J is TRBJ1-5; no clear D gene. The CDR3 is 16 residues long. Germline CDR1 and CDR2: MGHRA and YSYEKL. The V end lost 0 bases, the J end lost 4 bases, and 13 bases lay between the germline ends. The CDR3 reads CASSQDRRLQNQPQHF. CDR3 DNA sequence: TGCGCCAGCAGCCAAGATCGGAGGCTCCAAAATCAGCCCCAGCATTTT.

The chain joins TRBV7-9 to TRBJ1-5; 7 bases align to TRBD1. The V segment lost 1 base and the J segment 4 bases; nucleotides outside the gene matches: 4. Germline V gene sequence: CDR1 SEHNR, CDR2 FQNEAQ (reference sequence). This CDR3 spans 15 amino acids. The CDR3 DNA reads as TGTGCCAGCAGCTTAGGGGTGGGACAGAATCAGCCCCAGCATTTT. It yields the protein CASSLGVGQNQPQHF. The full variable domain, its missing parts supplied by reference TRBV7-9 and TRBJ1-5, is DTGVSQNPRHKITKRGQNVTFRCDPISEHNRLYWYRQTLGQGPEFLTYFQNEAQLEKSRLLSDRFSAERPKGSFSTLEIQRTEQGDSAMYLCASSLGVGQNQPQHFGDGTRLSIL.

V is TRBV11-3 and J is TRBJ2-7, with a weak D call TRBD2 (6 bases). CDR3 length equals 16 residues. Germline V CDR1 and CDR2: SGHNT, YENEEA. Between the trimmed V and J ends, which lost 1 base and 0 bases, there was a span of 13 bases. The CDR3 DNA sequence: TGTGCCAGCAGCTTAGGGTGGCCTAGCGCCTCCTACGAGCAGTACTTC. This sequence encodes CASSLGWPSASYEQYF.

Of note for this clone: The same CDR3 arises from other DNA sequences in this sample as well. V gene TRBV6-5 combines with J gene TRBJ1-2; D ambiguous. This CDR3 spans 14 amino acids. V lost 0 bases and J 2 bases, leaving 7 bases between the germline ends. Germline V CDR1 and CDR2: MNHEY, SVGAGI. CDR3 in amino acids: CASSYSSGNYGYTF. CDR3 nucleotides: TGTGCCAGCAGTTACTCTTCCGGGAACTATGGCTACACCTTC.

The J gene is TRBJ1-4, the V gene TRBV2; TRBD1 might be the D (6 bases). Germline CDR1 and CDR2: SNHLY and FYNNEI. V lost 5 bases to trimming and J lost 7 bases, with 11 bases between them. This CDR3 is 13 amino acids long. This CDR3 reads CASSTTGFEKLFF. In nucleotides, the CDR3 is TGTGCCAGCAGTACTACAGGGTTTGAAAAACTGTTTTTT.

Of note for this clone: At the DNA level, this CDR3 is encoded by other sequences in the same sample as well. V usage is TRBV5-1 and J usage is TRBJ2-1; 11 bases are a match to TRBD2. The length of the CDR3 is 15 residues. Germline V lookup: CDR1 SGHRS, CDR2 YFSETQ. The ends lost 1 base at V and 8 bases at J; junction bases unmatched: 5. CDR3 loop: CASSLTSGSIDEQFF. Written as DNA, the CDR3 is TGCGCCAGCAGCTTGACTAGCGGGAGTATCGATGAGCAGTTCTTC.

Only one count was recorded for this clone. The chain's CDR3 is CASSPQTGGFGNTEAFF. The CDR3 DNA follows: TGTGCCAGTAGTCCTCAAACCGGGGGGTTCGGGAACACTGAAGCTTTCTTT. The chain joins TRBV19 to TRBJ1-1, with D perhaps matching TRBD1 (5 bases). Germline V gives CDR1 LNHDA, CDR2 SQIVND (reference sequence). The V end lost 5 bases, the J end lost 1 base, and 20 bases lay between the germline ends. The length of the CDR3 is 17 residues.

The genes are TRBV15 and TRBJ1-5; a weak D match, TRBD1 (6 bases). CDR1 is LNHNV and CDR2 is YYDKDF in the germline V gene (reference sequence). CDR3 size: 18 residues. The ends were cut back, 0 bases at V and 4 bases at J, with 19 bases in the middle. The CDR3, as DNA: TGTGCCACCAGCAGAGATCTTGGAGGCAGGGGACTAAATCAGCCCCAGCATTTT. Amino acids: CATSRDLGGRGLNQPQHF.

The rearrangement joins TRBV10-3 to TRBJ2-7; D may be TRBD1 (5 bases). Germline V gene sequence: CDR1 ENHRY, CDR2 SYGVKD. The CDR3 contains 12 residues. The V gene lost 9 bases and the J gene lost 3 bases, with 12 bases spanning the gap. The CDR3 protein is CAIKDNHYEQYF. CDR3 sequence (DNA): TGTGCCATTAAGGACAACCACTACGAGCAGTACTTC.

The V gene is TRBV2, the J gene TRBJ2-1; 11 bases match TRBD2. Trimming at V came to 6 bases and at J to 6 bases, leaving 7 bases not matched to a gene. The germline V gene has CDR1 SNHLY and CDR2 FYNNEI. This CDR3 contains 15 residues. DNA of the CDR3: TGTGCCAGCAGCGCTCCCGGGACTAGCGGCAATGAGCAGTTCTTC. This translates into CASSAPGTSGNEQFF. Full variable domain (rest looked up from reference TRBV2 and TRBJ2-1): EPEVTQTPSHQVTQMGQEVILRCVPISNHLYFYWYRQILGQKVEFLVSFYNNEISEKSEIFDDQFSVERPDGSNFTLKIRSTKLEDSAMYFCASSAPGTSGNEQFFGPGTRLTVL.

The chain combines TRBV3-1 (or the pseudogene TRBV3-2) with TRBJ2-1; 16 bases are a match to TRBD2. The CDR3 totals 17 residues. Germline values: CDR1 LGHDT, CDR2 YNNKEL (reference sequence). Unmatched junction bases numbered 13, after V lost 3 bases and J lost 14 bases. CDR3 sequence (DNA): TGTGCCAGCAGCCATATCCAGGGACTAGCGGGAGGGGGGAGGAAGTTCTTC. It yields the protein CASSHIQGLAGGGRKFF.

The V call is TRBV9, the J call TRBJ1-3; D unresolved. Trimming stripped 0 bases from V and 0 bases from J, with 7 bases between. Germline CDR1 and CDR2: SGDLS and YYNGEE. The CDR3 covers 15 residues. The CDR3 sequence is CASSVGTGSGNTIYF. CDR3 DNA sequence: TGTGCCAGCAGCGTAGGCACCGGCTCTGGAAACACCATATATTTT. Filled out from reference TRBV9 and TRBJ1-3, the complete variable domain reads DSGVTQTPKHLITATGQRVTLRCSPRSGDLSVYWYQQSLDQGLQFLIQYYNGEERAKGNILERFSAQQFPDLHSELNLSSLELGDSALYFCASSVGTGSGNTIYFGEGSWLTVV.

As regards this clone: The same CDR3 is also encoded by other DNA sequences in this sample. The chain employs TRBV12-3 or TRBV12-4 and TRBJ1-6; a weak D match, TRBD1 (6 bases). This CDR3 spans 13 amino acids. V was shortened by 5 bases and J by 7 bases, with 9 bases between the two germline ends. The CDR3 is CASSRQGNSPLHF. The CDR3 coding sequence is TGTGCCAGCAGTCGCCAGGGGAATTCACCCCTCCACTTT.

DNA of the CDR3: TGTGCCAGCAGCTTACCTTGGACAGCAACCTACGAGCAGTACTTC. Its protein product is CASSLPWTATYEQYF. The rearrangement uses TRBV7-4 and TRBJ2-7; tentatively, D is TRBD1 (6 bases). The CDR3 has 15 amino acids. Germline loops: CDR1 SGHVT, CDR2 SQSDAQ. Trimming cost V 2 bases and J 2 bases, with 13 bases left between them.

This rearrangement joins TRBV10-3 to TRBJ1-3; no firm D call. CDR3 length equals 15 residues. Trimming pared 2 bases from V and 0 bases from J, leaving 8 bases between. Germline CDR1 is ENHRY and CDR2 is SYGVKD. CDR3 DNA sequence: TGTGCCATCAGTGAGGGGCAGAACTCTGGAAACACCATATATTTT. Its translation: CAISEGQNSGNTIYF.

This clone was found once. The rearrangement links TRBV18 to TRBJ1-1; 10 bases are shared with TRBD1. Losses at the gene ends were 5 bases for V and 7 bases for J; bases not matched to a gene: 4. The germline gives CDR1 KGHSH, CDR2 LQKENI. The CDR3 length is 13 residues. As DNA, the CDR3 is TGTGCCAGCTCATCGGGACAGGGGCTTGAAGCTTTCTTT. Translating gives CASSSGQGLEAFF.

The CDR3 reads CASIGRPGYNEQFF. CDR3 sequence (DNA): TGTGCCAGCATCGGAAGGCCAGGCTACAATGAGCAGTTCTTC. The chain uses TRBV28 and TRBJ2-1, with unresolved D. V lost 7 bases to trimming and J lost 3 bases, with 13 bases between them. This CDR3 comprises 14 residues. Germline-derived CDR1 and CDR2 are MDHEN and SYDVKM.

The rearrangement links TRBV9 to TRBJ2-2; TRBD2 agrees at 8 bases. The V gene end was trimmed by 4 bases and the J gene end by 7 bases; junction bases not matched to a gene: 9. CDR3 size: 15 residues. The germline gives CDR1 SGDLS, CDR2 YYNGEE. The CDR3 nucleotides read TGTGCCAGCAGCCCTCTCAGCGGGAGTAACGGGGAGCTGTTTTTT. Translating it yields CASSPLSGSNGELFF.

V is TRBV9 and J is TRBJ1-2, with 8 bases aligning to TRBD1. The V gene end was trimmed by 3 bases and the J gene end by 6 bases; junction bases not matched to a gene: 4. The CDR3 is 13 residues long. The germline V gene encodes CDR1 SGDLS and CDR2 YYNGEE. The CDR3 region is CASSGEDRDGYTF. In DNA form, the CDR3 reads TGTGCCAGCAGCGGAGAGGACAGGGATGGCTACACCTTC.

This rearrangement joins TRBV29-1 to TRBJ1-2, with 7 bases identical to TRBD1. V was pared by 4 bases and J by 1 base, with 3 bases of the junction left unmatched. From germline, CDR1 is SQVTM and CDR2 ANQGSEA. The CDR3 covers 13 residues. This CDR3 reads CSVGTGDNYGYTF. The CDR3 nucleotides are TGCAGCGTTGGGACAGGAGATAACTATGGCTACACCTTC.